These 25 T cell receptor beta chains originate from one sample sequenced in a study of blood T cells in healthy people across ages. Then a second PCR, running about 7 to 11 cycles, was carried out with a sample-barcoded 5' primer and a J-beta primer mix. TCRdb re-called the 5' RACE reads through MiXCR, storing one row per CDR3 protein. The table includes about 940,000 distinct CDR3 sequences, about 44% detected once. The sample was blood. The receptors derive from a man aged 25 to 40 in good health.

The chain links TRBV5-1 to TRBJ2-1; D is perhaps TRBD2 (5 bases). The V end was cut by 0 bases, the J end by 10 bases, with 17 bases between. Germline assignment: CDR1 SGHRS and CDR2 YFSETQ. This CDR3 contains 15 residues. CDR3 residues: CASSLDPGTGREQFF. The CDR3 bases are TGCGCCAGCAGCTTGGATCCGGGAACTGGGCGAGAGCAGTTCTTC.

This clonotype was observed a handful of times. The chain employs TRBV27 and TRBJ2-3; D is perhaps TRBD1 (6 bases). The CDR3 covers 12 residues. CDR1 and CDR2 (germline): MNHEY, SMNVEV (reference sequence). Trimming left V 6 bases short and J 10 bases short, with 14 bases between. CDR3 nucleotide sequence: TGTGCCAGCAGGGACGACAGGTATGCGCAGTATTTT. As protein: CASRDDRYAQYF.

This chain uses TRBV6-6 with TRBJ1-2; 7 bases are a match to TRBD1. V lost 6 bases to trimming and J lost 5 bases; unmatched junction nucleotides: 12. CDR3 size: 15 residues. Looked up from germline, CDR1 is MNHNY and CDR2 is SVGAGI (reference sequence). This CDR3 reads CASSPDRVRWYGYTF. As DNA, the CDR3 is TGTGCCAGCAGCCCCGACAGGGTACGTTGGTATGGCTACACCTTC.

This clonotype showed up just a few times. This chain uses TRBV4-1 with TRBJ2-1, with D perhaps matching TRBD1 (6 bases). Trimming shortened V by 3 bases and J by 6 bases, and 9 bases separated the two germline ends. CDR3 size: 13 residues. Germline-derived CDR1 and CDR2 are MGHRA and YSYEKL. The CDR3: CASSHPGVNEQFF. CDR3 bases: TGCGCCAGCAGCCACCCAGGGGTCAATGAGCAGTTCTTC.

The table lists this clonotype with a few counts. This chain uses TRBV20-1 with TRBJ1-2; 9 positions agree with TRBD1. From germline, CDR1 is DFQATT and CDR2 SNEGSKA (reference sequence). The CDR3 length is 13 residues. Unmatched junction bases numbered 9, after V lost 5 bases and J lost 8 bases. CDR3 coding DNA: TGCAGTGCTGGGGGACAGGGCCGGTACGGCTACACCTTC. This translates into CSAGGQGRYGYTF.

The gene calls are TRBV20-1 and TRBJ2-7; 8 bases align to TRBD1. After removal of 4 bases from V and 5 bases from J, the junction contained 10 bases not matched to a gene. The CDR3 loop spans 14 amino acids. From germline, CDR1 is DFQATT and CDR2 SNEGSKA (reference sequence). The CDR3 DNA reads as TGCAGTGCTACCGGGACAGGTCCTTTTAACGAGCAGTACTTC. This sequence encodes CSATGTGPFNEQYF.

The J gene is TRBJ2-3, the V gene TRBV20-1, with D possibly matching TRBD2 (6 bases). Trimming left V 6 bases short and J 7 bases short, with 20 bases between. The length of the CDR3 is 14 residues. The V gene's germline CDR1 is DFQATT and CDR2 SNEGSKA (reference sequence). The CDR3 here is CSAIQPGTSNTQYF. CDR3 coding DNA: TGCAGTGCCATACAGCCCGGGACTTCTAATACGCAGTATTTT.

This clonotype was counted a few times. The CDR3 spells CASSPPTIQRPETQYF. CDR3 sequence (DNA): TGTGCCAGCTCACCCCCCACGATCCAGAGGCCGGAGACCCAGTACTTC. This chain joins TRBV18 and TRBJ2-5; D gene uncertain. The V and J ends lost 3 bases and 5 bases respectively, with 19 bases between them. Germline-derived CDR1 and CDR2 are KGHSH and LQKENI. The CDR3 runs 16 residues.

J is TRBJ2-2 and V is TRBV7-9; 13 bases fit TRBD2. This CDR3 spans 17 amino acids. Germline CDR1 is SEHNR and CDR2 is FQNEAQ (reference sequence). Trimming cost V 5 bases and J 2 bases; bases outside gene matches: 5. The CDR3 is CASSTTSGGLNTGELFF. DNA of the CDR3: TGTGCCAGCAGCACGACTAGCGGGGGGCTAAACACCGGGGAGCTGTTTTTT.

The genes are TRBV3-1 and TRBJ2-3; D gene unclear. This CDR3 comprises 15 residues. Germline-derived CDR1 and CDR2 are LGHDT and YNNKEL (reference sequence). The V and J ends lost 0 bases and 5 bases respectively, with 12 bases between them. CDR3 amino acids: CASSQDPGLVDTQYF. CDR3 in DNA: TGTGCCAGCAGCCAAGATCCCGGGTTAGTAGATACGCAGTATTTT.

J is TRBJ2-5 and V is TRBV6-5, with unresolved D. The DNA matches TRBJ2-7 better at its end, which makes the J call doubtful. The CDR3 runs to 11 residues. CDR1 and CDR2 from the germline V gene are MNHEY and SVGAGI. The CDR3 nucleotides are TGTGCCAGCAGTTACCACGGCGAGCAGTACTTC. This encodes CASSYHGEQYF.

The J gene is TRBJ1-1, the V gene TRBV4-3; maybe TRBD1 (5 bases). The germline gives CDR1 LGHNA, CDR2 YSLEER. This CDR3 comprises 12 residues. Trimming shortened V by 5 bases and J by 7 bases, and 11 bases separated the two germline ends. CDR3 nucleotides: TGCGCCAGCAGCTACTCCGGGGGTGAAGCTTTCTTT. It codes for CASSYSGGEAFF.

The V and J genes are TRBV10-2 and TRBJ2-5, with 9 nucleotides matching TRBD1. This CDR3 has 15 amino acids. Germline CDR1 and CDR2: WSHSY and SAAADI. Trimming at V came to 6 bases and at J to 4 bases, leaving 9 bases not matched to a gene. The CDR3 DNA reads TGCGCCAGCAGGGACAGGGGAGGGTCGTTAGAGACCCAGTACTTC. It specifies CASRDRGGSLETQYF.

CDR3 loop: CASTNPTDGDGYTF. The CDR3 DNA follows: TGTGCCAGCACCAACCCAACGGACGGGGATGGCTACACCTTC. This chain uses TRBV6-5 with TRBJ1-2, with D uncertain. V lost 7 bases and J 6 bases, leaving 18 bases between the germline ends. CDR3 size: 14 residues. Germline V gene lookup returns CDR1 MNHEY and CDR2 SVGAGI.

This clonotype appeared a few times. CDR3 in amino acids: CASTGSGQNTGELFF. The CDR3 coding sequence is TGTGCCAGCACGGGGTCGGGACAGAACACCGGGGAGCTGTTTTTT. The chain joins TRBV6-5 to TRBJ2-2; tentatively, D is TRBD1 (6 bases). The germline V gene encodes CDR1 MNHEY and CDR2 SVGAGI. V lost 7 bases and J 1 base, leaving 13 bases between the germline ends. The CDR3 totals 15 residues.

The J gene is TRBJ2-7, the V gene TRBV10-3; D tentatively reads TRBD1 or TRBD2 (5 bases each). Looked up from germline, CDR1 is ENHRY and CDR2 is SYGVKD. Trimming shortened V by 6 bases and J by 6 bases, and 18 bases separated the two germline ends. This CDR3 has 14 amino acids. For the CDR3, the DNA is TGTGCCATCAGGGCCGGGGCCACAGATCGCGAGCAGTACTTC. This codes for CAIRAGATDREQYF.

This clonotype showed up just a few times. This chain links TRBV5-6 with TRBJ2-1, with D uncertain. The CDR3 spans 13 residues. The V gene lost 2 bases and the J gene lost 10 bases, with 13 bases spanning the gap. In germline, CDR1 is SGHDT, CDR2 YYEEEE. This CDR3 reads CASSLGAVREQFF. Here the CDR3 DNA reads TGTGCCAGCAGCTTAGGAGCCGTCCGGGAGCAGTTCTTC.

The gene calls are TRBV6-1 and TRBJ1-2; D might be TRBD1 (5 bases). The CDR3 has 14 amino acids. Trimming removed 11 bases at V and 4 bases at J, with 20 bases between. Germline values: CDR1 MNHNS, CDR2 SASEGT. DNA of the CDR3: TGTGCCTCGACGGGGGGAGATAGTAGCTATGGCTACACCTTC. Its translation: CASTGGDSSYGYTF.

This clonotype was observed a few times. The gene calls are TRBV29-1 and TRBJ2-7; D may correspond to TRBD1 or TRBD2 (6 bases each). From germline, CDR1 is SQVTM and CDR2 ANQGSEA. The CDR3 is 13 residues long. V was trimmed by 6 bases and J by 4 bases, leaving 16 bases between them. In DNA, the CDR3 is TGCAGCGTCAAGGGGGGCAGAGGTTACGAGCAGTACTTC. This codes for CSVKGGRGYEQYF.

J is TRBJ2-2 and V is TRBV25-1; 8 positions agree with TRBD1. CDR1 and CDR2 from the germline V gene are MGHDK and SYGVNS. The CDR3 has 17 amino acids. V lost 1 base and J lost 4; bases outside the gene matches: 8. The CDR3 nucleotides are TGTGCCAGCAGTGAATCTGTCAGGGGGCTCGGCACCGGGGAGCTGTTTTTT. Its protein product is CASSESVRGLGTGELFF.

This clonotype appeared a few times. The rearrangement joins TRBV6-6 to TRBJ1-5; TRBD1 might be the D (6 bases). The CDR3 covers 14 residues. V lost 6 bases to trimming and J lost 1 base, with 10 bases between them. Germline CDR1 MNHNY, CDR2 SVGAGI (reference sequence). CDR3 DNA: TGTGCCAGCAGCACAGACAGGAGCAATCAGCCCCAGCATTTT. Amino acids: CASSTDRSNQPQHF.

The V and J genes are TRBV2 and TRBJ2-4, with D perhaps being TRBD1 or TRBD2 (5 bases each). The J call may not be correct, given that the DNA end is closer to TRBJ2-7. This CDR3 comprises 13 residues. From germline, CDR1 is SNHLY and CDR2 FYNNEI. The DNA of the CDR3 is TGTGCCAGCAGGGGGGACCCCATTTACGAGCAGTACTTC. This sequence encodes CASRGDPIYEQYF.

This clonotype appeared a few times. The chain is built from TRBV7-2 and TRBJ2-3; 15 bases agree with TRBD2. Germline CDR1 is SGHTA and CDR2 is FQGNSA. Trimming at V came to 5 bases and at J to 6 bases, leaving 12 bases not matched to a gene. The CDR3 loop spans 18 amino acids. This CDR3 is CASSRSGTSGGPWDTQYF. The CDR3 DNA reads TGTGCCAGCAGCCGAAGCGGGACTAGCGGGGGGCCTTGGGATACGCAGTATTTT.

This clonotype was found a few times. The rearrangement uses TRBV11-2 and TRBJ2-3; either TRBD1 or TRBD2 may supply D (6 bases each). The CDR3 contains 19 residues. Germline loops: CDR1 SGHAT, CDR2 FQNNGV. V was shortened by 7 bases and J by 2 bases, with 28 bases between the two germline ends. CDR3 sequence (DNA): TGTGCCAGCACGAGTTACGGGGGTTTCCCGGGGGCAACCACAGATACGCAGTATTTT. Translation: CASTSYGGFPGATTDTQYF.

The table lists this clonotype with a few counts. V gene TRBV29-1 combines with J gene TRBJ2-3; TRBD2 is a possible D gene (6 bases). Trimming removed 2 bases at V and 2 bases at J, with 17 bases between. Germline values: CDR1 SQVTM, CDR2 ANQGSEA. There are 16 residues in the CDR3. CDR3 in amino acids: CSVERARAGDTDTQYF. CDR3 nucleotide sequence: TGCAGCGTTGAAAGGGCGCGAGCGGGTGACACAGATACGCAGTATTTT.